These 29 T cell receptor beta chains were sequenced from one sample in a study of metastatic and nonmetastatic thyroid tumors. MiXCR was used by TCRdb to re-call the PCR reads. Of more than 70,000 clones listed, around 9.1% are singletons. Patients underwent thyroid surgery, and none had received any treatment before it. Material: blood. These receptors were taken from a female donor with papillary thyroid cancer or a benign thyroid nodule (not recorded which). Some clones in this sample may be carry-over from other donors' samples.

This clone came up many times. The chain has TRBV7-9 and TRBJ1-2, with TRBD1 identical over 9 bases. The CDR3 covers 14 residues. J gave up 8 bases and V 6 bases, and 10 bases lay outside the gene matches. Germline V gives CDR1 SEHNR, CDR2 FQNEAQ (reference sequence). The CDR3 DNA follows: TGTGCCAGCAGGAGGGACAGGGAGTCGGGGGGCTACACCTTC. This codes for CASRRDRESGGYTF.

This clone came up many times. Other DNA sequences in the same sample also yield this CDR3. The V and J genes are TRBV4-1 and TRBJ1-1, with D hard to call. This CDR3 is 15 amino acids long. Germline V gene lookup returns CDR1 MGHRA and CDR2 YSYEKL. V dropped 2 bases and J dropped 2 bases, with 12 bases sitting between them. The CDR3 DNA sequence: TGCGCCAGCAGCCAAACGGCCTCTTCTAACACTGAAGCTTTCTTT. Protein product: CASSQTASSNTEAFF.

This clone was detected ten times or more. The rearrangement links TRBV20-1 to TRBJ1-1; 7 bases align to TRBD1. The junction had 4 bases not matched to a gene; V was cut back by 3 bases and J by 3 bases. The CDR3 covers 13 residues. Germline values: CDR1 DFQATT, CDR2 SNEGSKA (reference sequence). DNA of the CDR3: TGCAGTGCTAGTACCAGGGGGGACACTGAAGCTTTCTTT. Amino acids: CSASTRGDTEAFF.

This clone was recorded a few times. This chain uses TRBV5-5 with TRBJ1-4; TRBD1 aligns across 7 bases. The CDR3 is 14 residues long. Germline V gene sequence: CDR1 SGHKS, CDR2 YYEKEE (reference sequence). V was clipped by 2 bases and J by 8 bases; unmatched bases: 6. CDR3 in amino acids: CASSLAAQGEKLFF. The CDR3 DNA is TGTGCCAGCAGCTTAGCGGCACAGGGGGAAAAACTGTTTTTT.

This clone was picked up many times. The chain links TRBV30 to TRBJ2-1, with TRBD1 matching over 8 bases. The germline V gene encodes CDR1 GTSNPN and CDR2 SVGIG (reference sequence). J was trimmed by 3 bases and V by 1 base; bases with no gene match: 2. This CDR3 is built from 14 residues. This CDR3 reads CAWSGGTGYNEQFF. CDR3 nucleotide sequence: TGTGCCTGGAGTGGCGGGACAGGCTACAATGAGCAGTTCTTC. The complete variable domain, with remaining parts taken from reference TRBV30 and TRBJ2-1, reads SQTIHQWPATLVQPVGSPLSLECTVEGTSNPNLYWYRQAAGRGLQLLFYSVGIGQISSEVPQNLSASRPQDRQFILSSKKLLLSDSGFYLCAWSGGTGYNEQFFGPGTRLTVL.

The V and J genes are TRBV18 and TRBJ1-1, with TRBD1 identical over 8 bases. CDR1 and CDR2 from the germline V gene are KGHSH and LQKENI. This CDR3 region has 13 residues. V lost 7 bases, J lost 3 bases, and 4 bases stayed unmatched. This CDR3 reads CASFTTGDTEAFF. CDR3 bases: TGTGCCAGCTTTACGACAGGGGACACTGAAGCTTTCTTT.

This clone was seen only a few times. V gene TRBV6-4 combines with J gene TRBJ2-6, with D unresolved. V dropped 2 bases and J dropped 4 bases, with 9 bases sitting between them. Per germline, CDR1 MRHNA and CDR2 SNTAGT. There are 15 residues in the CDR3. The CDR3 here is CASSDESSGANVLTF. DNA of the CDR3: TGTGCCAGCAGTGACGAATCGTCGGGGGCCAACGTCCTGACTTTC.

This clone was counted only a few times. The CDR3 sequence: CASSHESRDRGSYEQYF. Here the CDR3 DNA reads TGTGCCAGCAGCCATGAATCCCGGGACAGGGGCTCCTACGAGCAGTACTTC. The chain couples TRBV11-1 to TRBJ2-7, with TRBD1 matching 10 bases. The V gene end was trimmed by 5 bases and the J gene end by 0 bases; junction bases not matched to a gene: 10. The CDR3 spans 17 residues. Per the germline V gene, CDR1 is SGHAT and CDR2 is FQDESV (reference sequence).

This clone was counted many times. This sequence joins TRBV12-5 and TRBJ1-5; possible D gene TRBD1, 6 bases. Germline CDR1 and CDR2: LGHNT and FRNRAP. The V end lost 6 bases, the J end lost 0 bases, and 9 bases lay between the germline ends. The CDR3 runs to 14 residues. The CDR3, as DNA: TGTGCTAGTGGGGACAGTTATAGCAATCAGCCCCAGCATTTT. Translation: CASGDSYSNQPQHF.

This clone has at least ten counts. The CDR3 DNA is TGTGCCACCTCGGGGGGGTCCACCGGGGAGCTGTTTTTT. Encoded protein: CATSGGSTGELFF. The V and J genes are TRBV7-9 and TRBJ2-2; TRBD2 agrees at 8 bases. Germline values: CDR1 SEHNR, CDR2 FQNEAQ (reference sequence). After removal of 10 bases from V and 4 bases from J, the junction contained 5 bases not matched to a gene. The CDR3 has 13 residues.

Ten or more counts support this clone. This rearrangement joins TRBV30 to TRBJ2-2; D remains ambiguous. CDR3 size: 11 residues. Trimming removed 0 bases from V and 8 bases from J, with 4 bases in between. Germline loops: CDR1 GTSNPN, CDR2 SVGIG (reference sequence). The CDR3 DNA is TGTGCCTGGAGTGTAGGGGGGGAGCTGTTTTTT. As protein: CAWSVGGELFF.

This clone was recorded at least ten times. This chain connects TRBV6-6 to TRBJ1-1; D might be TRBD1 (6 bases). V was pared by 1 base and J by 7 bases, with 10 bases between. CDR3 length equals 13 residues. Germline CDR1 and CDR2: MNHNY and SVGAGI (reference sequence). CDR3 protein: CASSYLQGNEAFF. DNA for the CDR3: TGTGCCAGCAGTTACTTACAGGGAAATGAAGCTTTCTTT.

There are many counts of this clone. V is TRBV2 and J is TRBJ2-3; the match to TRBD1 covers 8 bases. The V and J ends lost 6 bases and 2 bases, in that order; junction bases with no gene match: 10. CDR3 length: 16 amino acids. The germline gives CDR1 SNHLY, CDR2 FYNNEI. This CDR3 is CASRSIGQGNTDTQYF. The CDR3 DNA reads TGTGCCAGCAGAAGCATAGGACAGGGCAACACAGATACGCAGTATTTT.

This clone was counted many times. V gene TRBV9 combines with J gene TRBJ1-3; D not resolved. CDR1 and CDR2 (germline): SGDLS, YYNGEE. This CDR3 comprises 16 residues. Trimming left V 0 bases short and J 4 bases short, with 14 bases between. The CDR3 region has the DNA TGTGCCAGCAGCGTAGCTCGGGAGGAGAAGGGAAACACCATATATTTT. Translation: CASSVAREEKGNTIYF.

This clone was observed many times. The gene calls are TRBV11-1 and TRBJ2-3; TRBD2 aligns across 9 bases. CDR1 and CDR2 (germline): SGHAT, FQDESV (reference sequence). V lost 4 bases, J lost 3 bases, and 8 bases stayed unmatched. This CDR3 is built from 16 residues. This CDR3 is CASSSGRGGATDTQYF. As DNA, the CDR3 is TGTGCCAGCAGCTCAGGCCGCGGGGGGGCGACAGATACGCAGTATTTT.

This clone has a count of ten or more. V is TRBV5-1 and J is TRBJ2-5; the D is unclear. This CDR3 is 16 amino acids long. V was pared by 0 bases and J by 1 base, with 13 bases between. CDR1 SGHRS and CDR2 YFSETQ come from the germline V gene. The CDR3 coding sequence is TGCGCCAGCAGCTTGGAATTCGCGGCAGCCCAAGAGACCCAGTACTTC. It translates to CASSLEFAAAQETQYF.

This clone has a count of ten or more. The J gene is TRBJ1-3, the V gene TRBV4-2, with D unclear. The CDR3 totals 14 residues. From germline, CDR1 is LGHNA and CDR2 YNFKEQ. Trimming pared 2 bases from V and 1 base from J, leaving 6 bases between. Written as DNA, the CDR3 is TGTGCCAGCAGCCAACGGGTTTCTGGAAACACCATATATTTT. Translation gives CASSQRVSGNTIYF.

This clone was found many times. This chain connects TRBV27 to TRBJ1-1, with 7 bases lining up with TRBD1. Germline lookup yields CDR1 MNHEY and CDR2 SMNVEV (reference sequence). V dropped 6 bases and J dropped 0; count of bases not matched to a gene: 13. The CDR3 extends over 17 amino acids. The CDR3 nucleotides read TGTGCCAGCAGCCGTCGACAGGGAATTTCCCTGAACACTGAAGCTTTCTTT. Protein sequence: CASSRRQGISLNTEAFF.

This clone has at least ten counts. The V call is TRBV19, the J call TRBJ1-5; 9 nucleotides agree with TRBD1. With 7 bases clipped from V and 6 bases from J, the junction kept 13 bases outside the gene matches. Per germline, CDR1 LNHDA and CDR2 SQIVND (reference sequence). This CDR3 spans 16 amino acids. This chain's CDR3 is CASTPPTGGAGQPQHF. The CDR3 coding sequence is TGTGCCAGTACCCCTCCCACAGGGGGCGCGGGTCAGCCCCAGCATTTT.

This clone has a count of ten or more. The chain links TRBV30 to TRBJ2-7, with D perhaps TRBD2 (6 bases). The CDR3 loop spans 13 amino acids. Germline CDR1 and CDR2: GTSNPN and SVGIG (reference sequence). V lost 0 bases to trimming and J lost 5 bases, with 11 bases between them. In DNA form, the CDR3 reads TGTGCCTGGAGTGTTTTCGGGGGAGACGAGCAGTACTTC. Translating it yields CAWSVFGGDEQYF.

This clone has a count of ten or more. The chain links TRBV3-1 to TRBJ2-1; 11 bases are shared with TRBD2. Trimming at V came to 4 bases and at J to 1 base, leaving 9 bases not matched to a gene. Germline V gives CDR1 LGHDT, CDR2 YNNKEL (reference sequence). CDR3 size: 18 residues. In DNA, the CDR3 is TGTGCCAGCAGCCCAGAGGTGCTAGCGGGGGGTTCCTACAATGAGCAGTTCTTC. This sequence encodes CASSPEVLAGGSYNEQFF.

This sequence joins TRBV10-3 and TRBJ2-1; D is perhaps TRBD1 (7 bases). This CDR3 comprises 12 residues. Germline CDR1 is ENHRY and CDR2 is SYGVKD. Trimming removed 2 bases from V and 15 bases from J, with 14 bases in between. DNA for the CDR3: TGTGCCATCAGTGAGGGACCTCAGGGGGGGTTCTTC. It specifies CAISEGPQGGFF.

The chain combines TRBV5-1 with TRBJ2-5; tentative D call: TRBD2 (5 bases). The ends were cut back, 2 bases at V and 12 bases at J, with 11 bases in the middle. From germline, CDR1 is SGHRS and CDR2 YFSETQ. CDR3 size: 11 residues. The CDR3 DNA reads TGCGCCAGCAGCTTTAGCGAGGCCAAGTACTTC. Translation gives CASSFSEAKYF.

This clone was observed a few times. The gene calls are TRBV6-2 or TRBV6-3 and TRBJ1-3; the match to TRBD1 covers 7 bases. Per the germline V gene, CDR1 is MNHEY and CDR2 is SVGEGT. CDR3 length: 15 amino acids. V shed 5 bases and J 1 base; nucleotides not matched to a gene: 5. For the CDR3, the DNA is TGTGCCAGCAGTACCACAGGGGTTTCTGGAAACACCATATATTTT. It specifies CASSTTGVSGNTIYF.

This clone was counted many times. V is TRBV6-1 and J is TRBJ2-5; either TRBD1 or TRBD2 may fit D (6 bases each). V lost 2 bases and J lost 5, with 12 bases in between. The germline CDR1 and CDR2 sequences are MNHNS and SASEGT. CDR3 length: 14 amino acids. CDR3: CASSELGGWETQYF. The CDR3 nucleotides are TGTGCCAGCAGTGAATTGGGGGGCTGGGAGACCCAGTACTTC.

This clone was seen a handful of times. The chain combines TRBV24-1 with TRBJ2-3, with unresolved D. CDR1 is KGHDR, CDR2 SFDVKD, per germline. V was cut by 4 bases and J by 2 bases, with 0 bases left in between. This CDR3 comprises 11 residues. CDR3 loop: CATSDTDTQYF. CDR3 bases: TGTGCCACCAGTGACACAGATACGCAGTATTTT.

This clone was detected ten times or more. The chain couples TRBV7-3 to TRBJ2-2; 10 bases map to TRBD1. Germline V CDR1 and CDR2: SGHTA, FQGTGA. The CDR3 runs 15 residues. J was trimmed by 4 bases and V by 5 bases; bases with no gene match: 4. The CDR3 DNA is TGTGCCAGCAGCCAGGGACAGGGGAGCACCGGGGAGCTGTTTTTT. It codes for CASSQGQGSTGELFF.

This clone has at least ten counts. The rearrangement links TRBV28 to TRBJ1-1; D is undetermined. Per germline, CDR1 MDHEN and CDR2 SYDVKM. Deletions cut 8 bases from V and 5 bases from J, with 12 bases between. The CDR3 loop spans 12 amino acids. The CDR3: CASSVRKTEAFF. CDR3 nucleotides: TGTGCCAGCTCGGTGAGAAAAACTGAAGCTTTCTTT.

In DNA, the CDR3 is TGCAGTGCTTCGACCCGCCTACTAGCGTTGGGACACAATGAGCAGTTCTTC. Translated, it gives CSASTRLLALGHNEQFF. This chain uses TRBV20-1 with TRBJ2-1; TRBD2 agrees at 7 bases. V lost 5 bases, J lost 5 bases, and 18 bases stayed unmatched. This CDR3 contains 17 residues. Per germline, CDR1 DFQATT and CDR2 SNEGSKA (reference sequence).